Sequencing of this T cell receptor beta chain was carried out in a study of shared clonotypes between healthy human individuals. V shed 3 bases and J 4 bases; nucleotides not matched to a gene: 5. This CDR3 contains 15 residues. Germline V gene sequence: CDR1 SGHNT, CDR2 YYREEE (reference sequence). Running of the assay took place at deep level. Assay: immunoSEQ multiplex PCR; the TCRdb copy retains only in-frame clones and omits some. The repertoire holds approximately 2.4 million clones, approximately 94% seen once, with 0.1% to 0.15% in the top ten. Input material: naive CD4+ T cells sorted from blood. Specified subset: CD45RA+ positively selected. The chain is built from TRBV5-4 and TRBJ1-5; 9 bases map to TRBD1. This sequence originates from a man younger than 35 in good health. CDR3 in amino acids: CASSSQGAVNQPQHF. In nucleotides, the CDR3 is TGTGCCAGCAGCTCACAGGGGGCTGTTAATCAGCCCCAGCATTTT. The whole variable domain, remainder taken from reference TRBV5-4 and TRBJ1-5, is ETGVTQSPTHLIKTRGQQVTLRCSSQSGHNTVSWYQQALGQGPQFIFQYYREEENGRGNFPPRFSGLQFPNYSSELNVNALELDDSALYLCASSSQGAVNQPQHFGDGTRLSIL.